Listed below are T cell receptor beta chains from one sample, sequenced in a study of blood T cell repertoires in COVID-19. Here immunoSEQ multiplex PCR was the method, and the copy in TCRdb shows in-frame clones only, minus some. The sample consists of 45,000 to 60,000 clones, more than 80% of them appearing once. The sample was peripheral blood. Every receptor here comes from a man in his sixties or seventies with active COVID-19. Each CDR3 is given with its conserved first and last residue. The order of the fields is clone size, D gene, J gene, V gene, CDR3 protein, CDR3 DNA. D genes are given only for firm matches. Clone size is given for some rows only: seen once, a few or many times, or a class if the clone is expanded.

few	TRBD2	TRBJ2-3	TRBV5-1	CASSVTGTSGGAGTDTQYF	TGCGCCAGCAGCGTAACCGGGACTAGCGGGGGGGCCGGCACAGATACGCAGTATTTT
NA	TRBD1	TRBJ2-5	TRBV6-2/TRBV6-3	CASSSNRGREWLAQYF	TGTGCCAGCAGTTCTAACAGGGGGCGGGAATGGCTGGCCCAGTACTTC
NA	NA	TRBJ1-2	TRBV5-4	CASSLSGSGGYTF	TGTGCCAGCAGCTTATCAGGTTCAGGCGGCTACACCTTC
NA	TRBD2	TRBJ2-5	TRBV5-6	CASSSLAGGQETQYF	TGTGCCAGCAGTTCACTAGCGGGGGGCCAAGAGACCCAGTACTTC
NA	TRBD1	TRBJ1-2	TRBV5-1	CASSFFIVAGGLGGYTF	TGCGCCAGCAGCTTCTTCATCGTCGCAGGGGGCCTAGGTGGCTACACCTTC
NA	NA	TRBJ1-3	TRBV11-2	CASSRSGGLNGNTIYF	TGTGCCAGCAGCCGTTCGGGGGGGCTTAATGGAAACACCATATATTTT
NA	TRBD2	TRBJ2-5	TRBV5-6	CASSLRGVQETQYF	TGTGCCAGCAGTCTGCGGGGGGTGCAAGAGACCCAGTACTTC
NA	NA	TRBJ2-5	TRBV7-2	CASSPTPGGTQYF	TGTGCCAGCAGCCCGACCCCAGGAGGGACCCAGTACTTC
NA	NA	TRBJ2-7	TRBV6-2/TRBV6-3	CASSYRGSYEQYF	TGTGCCAGCAGTTATCGGGGTTCCTACGAGCAGTACTTC
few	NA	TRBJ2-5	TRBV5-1	CASSLAGGSGETQYF	TGCGCCAGCAGCTTGGCCGGAGGGTCCGGAGAGACCCAGTACTTC
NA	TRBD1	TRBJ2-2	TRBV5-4	CASSWWGAGGAGELFF	TGTGCCAGCAGCTGGTGGGGGGCAGGGGGCGCCGGGGAGCTGTTTTTT
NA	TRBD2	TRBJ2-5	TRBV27	CASRKTGGQETQYF	TGTGCCAGCAGAAAGACGGGGGGTCAAGAGACCCAGTACTTC
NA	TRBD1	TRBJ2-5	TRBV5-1	CASSLGQGVRETQYF	TGCGCCAGCAGCTTGGGCCAGGGGGTGAGGGAGACCCAGTACTTC
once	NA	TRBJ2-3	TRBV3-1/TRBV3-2	CASSQAPPTDVYF	TGTGCCAGCAGCCAAGCACCCCCGACTGATGTGTATTTT
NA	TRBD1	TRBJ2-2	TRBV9	CASSATGQHTGELFF	TGTGCCAGCAGCGCGACGGGACAGCACACCGGGGAGCTGTTTTTT
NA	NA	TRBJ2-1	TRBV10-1	CASSDGGDMLDEQFF	TGCGCCAGCAGTGATGGGGGGGACATGTTAGATGAGCAGTTCTTC
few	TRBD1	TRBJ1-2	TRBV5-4	CASSPGGTGGPGYTF	TGTGCCAGCAGTCCGGGAGGGACAGGGGGCCCTGGCTACACCTTC
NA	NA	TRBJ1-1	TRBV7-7	CASSLTVNTEAFF	TGTGCTAGCAGCCTTACGGTGAACACTGAAGCTTTCTTT
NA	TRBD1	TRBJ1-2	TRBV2	CASSSGQGAGYTF	TGTGCCAGCAGCTCGGGACAGGGGGCTGGCTACACCTTC
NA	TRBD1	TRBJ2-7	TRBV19	CASSSRTGVGEQYF	TGTGCCAGTAGTTCCCGGACAGGGGTGGGCGAGCAGTACTTC
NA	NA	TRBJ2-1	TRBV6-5	CASRSGGSNNEQFF	TGTGCCAGCAGATCGGGGGGCTCCAACAATGAGCAGTTCTTC
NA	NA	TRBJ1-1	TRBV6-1	CASSEGQLLPAFF	TGTGCCAGCAGTGAAGGACAGTTACTCCCAGCTTTCTTT
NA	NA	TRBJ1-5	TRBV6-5	CASSPWGGPNQPQHF	TGTGCCAGCAGCCCCTGGGGCGGCCCCAATCAGCCCCAGCATTTT
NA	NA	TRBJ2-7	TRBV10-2	CASSESQGEQYF	TGCGCCAGCAGTGAGTCCCAGGGAGAGCAGTACTTC
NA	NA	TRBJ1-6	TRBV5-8	CASSLSGMTEYNSPLHF	TGTGCCAGCAGCTTGAGCGGGATGACAGAATATAATTCACCCCTCCACTTT
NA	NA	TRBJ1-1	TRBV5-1	CASSLGATMNTEAFF	TGCGCCAGCAGCTTGGGGGCAACCATGAACACTGAAGCTTTCTTT
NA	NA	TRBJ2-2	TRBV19	CASTPGPNTGELFF	TGTGCCAGTACCCCAGGGCCGAACACCGGGGAGCTGTTTTTT
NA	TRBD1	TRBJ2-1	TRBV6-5	CASSRDRGLYNEQFF	TGTGCCAGCAGCCGTGACAGGGGGCTGTACAATGAGCAGTTCTTC
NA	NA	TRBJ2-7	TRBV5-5	CASRPGTYYEQYF	TGTGCCAGCAGACCCGGGACTTACTACGAGCAGTACTTC
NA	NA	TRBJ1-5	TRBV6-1	CASSDGNQPQHF	TGTGCCAGCAGTGACGGGAATCAGCCCCAGCATTTT
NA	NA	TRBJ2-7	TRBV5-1	CASSLRGSYEQYF	TGCGCCAGCAGCTTAAGGGGGTCCTACGAGCAGTACTTC
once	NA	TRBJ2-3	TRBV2	CASRTGGVLTDTQYF	TGTGCCAGCAGAACTGGCGGGGTGCTCACAGATACGCAGTATTTT
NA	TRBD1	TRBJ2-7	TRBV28	CASSWIQGAGEQYF	TGTGCCAGCAGTTGGATACAGGGGGCGGGGGAGCAGTACTTC
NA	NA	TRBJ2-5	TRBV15	CATSRAPGETQYF	TGTGCCACCAGCAGAGCCCCAGGGGAGACCCAGTACTTC
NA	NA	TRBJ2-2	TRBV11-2	CASSLILQGSNTGELFF	TGTGCCAGCAGCTTAATTCTACAGGGATCGAACACCGGGGAGCTGTTTTTT
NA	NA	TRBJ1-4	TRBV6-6	CASSPLGQNEKLFF	TGTGCCAGCAGTCCCCTCGGACAGAATGAAAAACTGTTTTTT
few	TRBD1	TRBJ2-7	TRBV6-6	CASRPGQGYYEQYF	TGTGCCAGCAGACCCGGACAGGGTTACTACGAGCAGTACTTC
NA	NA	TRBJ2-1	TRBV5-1	CASSLSPGSSYNEQFF	TGCGCCAGCAGCTTGAGTCCGGGGAGCTCCTACAATGAGCAGTTCTTC
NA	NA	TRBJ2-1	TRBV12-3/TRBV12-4	CASGRTEQFF	TGTGCCAGCGGAAGGACAGAGCAGTTCTTC
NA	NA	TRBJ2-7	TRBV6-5	CASSYGADPYEQYF	TGTGCCAGCAGTTACGGAGCGGATCCCTACGAGCAGTACTTC
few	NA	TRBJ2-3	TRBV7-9	CASSLSLLRVLRTTDTQYF	TGTGCCAGCAGCTTAAGTTTATTACGAGTTCTCCGCACTACAGATACGCAGTATTTT
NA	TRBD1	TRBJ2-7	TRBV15	CATSRESRGYSYEQYF	TGTGCCACCAGCAGAGAAAGCAGGGGGTATTCCTACGAGCAGTACTTC
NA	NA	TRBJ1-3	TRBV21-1	CASSKDDRAGNTIYF	TGTGCCAGCAGCAAAGACGACAGGGCTGGAAACACCATATATTTT
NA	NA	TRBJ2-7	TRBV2	CASCRDRDEQYF	TGTGCCAGCTGCCGGGATAGGGACGAGCAGTACTTC
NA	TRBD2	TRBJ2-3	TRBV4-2	CASSQDPTSGSHTQYF	TGTGCCAGCAGCCAAGATCCGACTAGCGGGAGCCATACGCAGTATTTT
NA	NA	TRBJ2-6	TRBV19	CASSIEGGHHSGANVLTF	TGTGCCAGTAGTATAGAAGGGGGACACCACTCTGGGGCCAACGTCCTGACTTTC
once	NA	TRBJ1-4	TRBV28	CASSLDPGGTNEKLFF	TGTGCCAGCAGTTTAGACCCGGGAGGAACGAATGAAAAACTGTTTTTT
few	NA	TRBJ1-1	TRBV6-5	CASRRPGQNTEAFF	TGTGCCAGCAGGAGACCGGGACAGAACACTGAAGCTTTCTTT
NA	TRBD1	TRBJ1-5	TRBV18	CASSPGTGSNQPQHF	TGTGCCAGCTCACCTGGGACAGGGAGCAATCAGCCCCAGCATTTT
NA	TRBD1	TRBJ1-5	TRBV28	CASSDRVVSNQPQHF	TGTGCCAGCAGCGACAGGGTGGTTAGCAATCAGCCCCAGCATTTT
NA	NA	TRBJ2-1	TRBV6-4	CASSDRGGTSYEQFF	TGTGCCAGCAGCGACAGGGGGGGGACTAGTTATGAGCAGTTCTTC
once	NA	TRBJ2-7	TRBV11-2	CASSLVGFREISDEQYF	TGTGCCAGCAGCTTAGTGGGGTTCAGGGAAATTTCGGACGAGCAGTACTTC
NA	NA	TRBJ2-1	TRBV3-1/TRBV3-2	CASSPSSRMPYNEQFF	TGTGCCAGCAGCCCAAGTTCGCGTATGCCCTACAATGAGCAGTTCTTC
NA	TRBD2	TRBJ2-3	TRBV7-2	CASSLGTSGGRSDTQYF	TGTGCCAGCAGCCTAGGGACTAGCGGGGGAAGGTCAGATACGCAGTATTTT
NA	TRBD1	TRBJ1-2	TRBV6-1	CASSDGQGNYGYTF	TGTGCCAGCAGTGACGGACAGGGTAACTATGGCTACACCTTC
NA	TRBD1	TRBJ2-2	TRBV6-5	CASSRTGGTGELFF	TGTGCCAGCAGTAGGACAGGGGGCACCGGGGAGCTGTTTTTT
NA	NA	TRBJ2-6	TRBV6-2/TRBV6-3	CASSYTGGANVLTF	TGTGCCAGCAGTTACACAGGGGGGGCCAACGTCCTGACTTTC
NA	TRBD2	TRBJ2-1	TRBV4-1	CASSRGLAGPPYNEQFF	TGCGCCAGCAGCCGCGGACTAGCGGGACCACCCTACAATGAGCAGTTCTTC
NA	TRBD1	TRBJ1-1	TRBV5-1	CASSEFGQGAEAFF	TGCGCCAGCAGCGAATTTGGACAGGGGGCTGAAGCTTTCTTT